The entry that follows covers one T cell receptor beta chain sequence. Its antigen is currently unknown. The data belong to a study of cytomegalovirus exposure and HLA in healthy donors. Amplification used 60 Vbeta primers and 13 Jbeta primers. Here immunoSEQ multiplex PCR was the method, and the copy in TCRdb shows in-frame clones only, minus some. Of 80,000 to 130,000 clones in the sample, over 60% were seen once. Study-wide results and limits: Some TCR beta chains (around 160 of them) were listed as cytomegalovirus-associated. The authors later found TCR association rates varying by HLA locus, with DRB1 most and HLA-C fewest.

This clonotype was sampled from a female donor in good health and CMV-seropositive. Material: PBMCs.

CDR3 region: CASTPSSGEPYEQYF. The CDR3 coding sequence is TGTGCCAGTACCCCTTCTAGCGGGGAGCCCTACGAGCAGTACTTC. The chain carries TRBV19 and TRBJ2-7; 9 bases are shared with TRBD2. The CDR3 loop spans 15 amino acids. With 7 bases clipped from V and 2 bases from J, the junction kept 9 bases outside the gene matches. CDR1 and CDR2 (germline): LNHDA, SQIVND (reference sequence).